The present T cell receptor (beta chain) was sequenced within a study of OX40 agonist ivuxolimab in advanced cancers. Study-wide context: Clinicians treated patients with ivuxolimab, an agonistic anti-OX40 (CD134) antibody. Patients were about 83% male with ages roughly 20 to 85, mean 60.

Blood sampling was done at baseline, cycle 4 day 1, and cycle 7 day 1. Germline CDR1 and CDR2: SEHNR and FQNEAQ (reference sequence). There are 14 residues in the CDR3. V lost 5 bases to trimming and J lost 6 bases; unmatched junction nucleotides: 8. Some clones are missing from TCRdb's copy, which holds only in-frame ones; the method was immunoSEQ multiplex PCR. The sample records about 66,000 clones, roughly 76% being singletons. This receptor was obtained from an adult with an advanced solid tumor such as melanoma, head and neck, liver or kidney cancer. The chain links TRBV7-9 to TRBJ2-3, with TRBD1 identical over 7 bases. This specimen was CD4+ or CD8+ T cells sorted from blood, taken in a trial of the OX40 agonist ivuxolimab. The CDR3 nucleotides are TGTGCCAGCAGCCCCGGGACAGCCGGGGATACGCAGTATTTT. Encoded protein: CASSPGTAGDTQYF.